This paragraph reports one TCR beta chain. The antigen it recognizes is unknown. Base qualities were left out, and no much larger clone turns up one base away. Libraries were prepared through 5' RACE. Instrument on record: Illumina HiSeq 2500. A second PCR of about 6 to 11 cycles was performed with a sample-barcoded 5' primer and a J-beta primer mix. Each TCR beta cDNA molecule received a unique molecular identifier from a template-switch 5' adaptor carrying 12 random nucleotides. Each sample yielded at least 3 million CDR3-containing paired-end reads. First-strand cDNA was synthesized from all RNA with the Mint cDNA synthesis kit, primed by a TRBC-specific oligonucleotide. Following uracil-DNA glycosylase treatment, a first 18-cycle PCR with universal primers M1SS and BC2_uni_R was performed on all cDNA. From the authors' description of their analysis: For normalization, 1 million high-quality reads were randomly selected from each sample, with every read carrying a distinct molecular identifier. Reads with shared molecular identifiers were discarded instead of being binned into consensus sequences. MiTCR, run with a Q25 quality threshold and the strictest error-elimination algorithm, handled CDR3 identification, clonotype clustering and error correction. A nonparametric unseen species model using Euler transformation provided a lower-bound estimate of total TCR beta diversity. The public reads were reanalyzed by TCRdb: fastp trimming at Q25, MiXCR alignment, in-frame beta chains only. All rows with the same CDR3 protein become a single entry with the most common DNA and genes. TCRdb's processing, not the study's, gives the V and J calls here. Here the sample has around 1,500,000 distinct CDR3 sequences; about 40% occur a single time. Together, the top ten hold less than 8% of the sample.

The germline V end is reduced by 6 bases and the J end by 1 base; junction bases left unmatched: 5. The CDR1 and CDR2 encoded by the germline V gene are MNHNS and SASEGT. The CDR3 runs 14 residues from the cysteine to the phenylalanine. Only the CDR3 part of the read is kept: 42 bases, read in frame from the first base. This sample stems from a study of blood T cells in healthy people across ages (dated by TCRdb to 2014 to 2015). For the wider study: In model experiments, template switching captured about one uniquely barcoded TCR beta cDNA molecule for every two T cells. To track age-related changes in TCR beta repertoire diversity, the study relied on deep sequencing normalized with unique cDNA molecular identifiers. The donors were split into four age groups: young (average approximately 16 years), middle-aged (around 37), aged (roughly 68) and long-lived (roughly 77). To avoid experimental bias, donors of different ages were randomly spread across the sequencing lanes. Two additional independent replicas of 1 million unique cDNA reads from the same blood draw were analyzed for two donors (one aged 18 to 30 and one aged 80 or older).

Results the study describes overall, beyond this receptor: Compared with the aged group, the long-lived group had more naive CD4+ T cells, fewer expanded clones and increased TCR diversity, a pattern suggesting age selection. As age increased, observed TCR beta diversity per million T cells dropped in a roughly linear way, and a significant reduction was already evident by age 40. Because profiling used bulk unsorted PBMCs, naive and antigen-experienced compartments could not be compared conclusively. Estimates of total diversity based on one million sequenced T cells were considered lower bounds and underestimates. Donor CMV infection status was unknown, potentially confounding age-related changes in expanded clonotypes. The percentage of naive T cells measured by flow cytometry correlated strongly with observed TCR beta diversity.

Systemically healthy Caucasian individuals from Russia, some 40 in total and aged roughly 6 to 100 years, were included as donors. Each donor gave 8 to 10 milliliters of peripheral blood, collected into EDTA-treated Vacutainer tubes. Ficoll-Paque density-gradient centrifugation was used to isolate PBMCs, with at least 7 million obtained per sample. Trizol reagent was used to extract total RNA from PBMCs, with at least 6 micrograms per sample. For every donor, flow cytometry on a PBMC aliquot measured the percentage of naive CD45RAhigh/CD27high T cells. The sample comprised blood. The V and J segments used are TRBV6-1 and TRBJ2-7, and 8 junction bases match TRBD1. The source of this sequence is a woman under 30 in good health. The CDR3 protein: CASRDRVTSYEQYF. The DNA sequence is as follows: TGTGCCAGCAGGGACAGGGTAACTTCCTACGAGCAGTACTTC.